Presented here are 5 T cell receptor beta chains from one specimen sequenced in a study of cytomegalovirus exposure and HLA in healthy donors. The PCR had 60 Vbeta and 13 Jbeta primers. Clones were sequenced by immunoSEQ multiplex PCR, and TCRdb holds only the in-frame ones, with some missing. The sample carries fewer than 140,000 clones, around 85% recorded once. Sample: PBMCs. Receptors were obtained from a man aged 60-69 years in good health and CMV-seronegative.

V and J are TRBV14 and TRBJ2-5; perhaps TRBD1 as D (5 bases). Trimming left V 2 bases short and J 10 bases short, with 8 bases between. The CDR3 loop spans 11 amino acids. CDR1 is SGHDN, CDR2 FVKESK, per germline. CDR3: CASSQQGIQYF. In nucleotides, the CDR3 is TGTGCCAGCAGCCAACAGGGTATCCAGTACTTC.

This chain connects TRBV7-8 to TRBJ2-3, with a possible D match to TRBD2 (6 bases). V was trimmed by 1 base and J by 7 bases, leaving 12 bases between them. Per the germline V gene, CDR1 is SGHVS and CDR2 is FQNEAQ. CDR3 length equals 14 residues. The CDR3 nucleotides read TGTGCCAGCAGCTTAGACGGGGGACGAAATACGCAGTATTTT. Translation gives CASSLDGGRNTQYF.

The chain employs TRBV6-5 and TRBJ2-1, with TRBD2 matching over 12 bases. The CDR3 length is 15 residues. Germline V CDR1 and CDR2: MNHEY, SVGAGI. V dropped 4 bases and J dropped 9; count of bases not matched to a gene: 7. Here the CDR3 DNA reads TGTGCCAGCAGTTTTGATCTAGCGGGGGGGACTGAGCAGTTCTTC. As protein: CASSFDLAGGTEQFF.

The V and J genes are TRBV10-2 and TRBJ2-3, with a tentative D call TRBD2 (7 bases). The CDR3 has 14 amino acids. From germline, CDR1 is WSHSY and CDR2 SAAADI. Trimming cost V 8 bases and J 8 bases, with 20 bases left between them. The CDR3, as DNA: TGCGCCAGCCGGGTGGGGGGGCCTGGGTCTACGCAGTATTTT. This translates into CASRVGGPGSTQYF.

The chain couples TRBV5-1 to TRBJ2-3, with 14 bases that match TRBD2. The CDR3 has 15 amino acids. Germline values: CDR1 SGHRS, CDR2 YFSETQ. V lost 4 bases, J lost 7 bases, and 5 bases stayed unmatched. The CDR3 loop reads CASSTGTSGGYTQYF. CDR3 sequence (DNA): TGCGCCAGCAGCACCGGGACTAGCGGGGGTTATACGCAGTATTTT.